This T cell receptor beta chain derives from a study of a mutant IDH1 vaccine in newly diagnosed glioma. On the study more broadly: Vaccines were begun 4-6 weeks after radiotherapy alone, or with temozolomide cycles.

Method: immunoSEQ multiplex PCR; TCRdb's copy keeps in-frame clones and lacks some. The sample lists about 68,000 clones, approximately 81% occurring once. Time point defined: week 35, safety follow-up. Each dose delivered 300 ug of mutant IDH1 20-mer peptide subcutaneously with imiquimod. Eight vaccinations reached patients in weeks 1, 3, 5, 7, 11, 15, 19 and 23. Turning to this clone: The antigen is unknown.

CDR1 and CDR2 from the germline V gene are SEHNR and FQNEAQ (reference sequence). This CDR3 has 13 residues. Trimming removed 3 bases at V and 4 bases at J, with 9 bases between. The chain links TRBV7-9 to TRBJ1-1; D gene ambiguous. The source is a man aged 18 to 35 with glioma. The material sequenced was PBMCs, taken from a glioma patient whose treatment included an IDH1 peptide vaccine. DNA of the CDR3: TGTGCCAGCAGCTTCGACGGGTCCACTGAAGCTTTCTTT. Its protein product is CASSFDGSTEAFF.